The rows below give T cell receptor beta chains drawn from one sample of a study of T cells in Graves' hyperthyroidism and ophthalmopathy. TCRdb called the multiplex PCR reads again in MiXCR, with one record for every CDR3 protein. The data contain roughly 580,000 distinct CDR3 sequences, roughly 46% of them singletons. The sequenced sample consisted of peripheral blood or thyroid tissue (not recorded which). The receptors stem from a woman under 30 with Graves' hyperthyroidism. CDR3s include the opening cysteine and the closing phenylalanine or tryptophan. D genes are given only for firm matches. Size is stated for part of the rows, as once, few or many counts, or as a class when the clone is expanded.

abundance: -
v_gene: TRBV10-3
j_gene: TRBJ1-5
d_gene: -
CDR3aa: CAITAGNDQPQHF
CDR3nt: TGTGCCATCACCGCAGGGAACGATCAGCCCCAGCATTTT

abundance: -
v_gene: TRBV11-1
j_gene: TRBJ2-7
d_gene: TRBD2
CDR3aa: CASSKGLVGSYEQYF
CDR3nt: TGTGCCAGTAGCAAAGGACTAGTGGGGAGTTACGAGCAGTACTTC

abundance: -
v_gene: TRBV10-3
j_gene: TRBJ1-1
d_gene: -
CDR3aa: CAISLGRLNTEAFF
CDR3nt: TGTGCCATCAGTTTGGGTAGGTTGAACACTGAAGCTTTCTTT

abundance: -
v_gene: TRBV29-1
j_gene: TRBJ2-5
d_gene: TRBD2
CDR3aa: CSLRTSGETQYF
CDR3nt: TGCAGCTTACGGACTAGTGGGGAGACCCAGTACTTC

abundance: -
v_gene: TRBV6-5
j_gene: TRBJ1-3
d_gene: -
CDR3aa: CASSFPGQPDTIYF
CDR3nt: TGTGCCAGCAGTTTCCCGGGACAACCGGACACCATATATTTT

abundance: -
v_gene: TRBV7-8
j_gene: TRBJ1-2
d_gene: TRBD1
CDR3aa: CASSDYGTGLGYTF
CDR3nt: TGTGCCAGCAGCGACTATGGGACAGGGCTAGGCTACACCTTC

abundance: once
v_gene: TRBV20-1
j_gene: TRBJ2-7
d_gene: -
CDR3aa: CSARVTKTYEQYF
CDR3nt: TGCAGTGCTAGAGTGACTAAAACCTACGAGCAGTACTTC

abundance: many
v_gene: TRBV2
j_gene: TRBJ1-2
d_gene: -
CDR3aa: CASNMDDYGYTF
CDR3nt: TGTGCCAGCAATATGGACGACTATGGCTACACCTTC

abundance: -
v_gene: TRBV4-1
j_gene: TRBJ1-5
d_gene: -
CDR3aa: CASSQEGQKANQPQHF
CDR3nt: TGCGCCAGCAGCCAAGAAGGGCAGAAAGCGAATCAGCCCCAGCATTTT

abundance: -
v_gene: TRBV20-1
j_gene: TRBJ2-7
d_gene: -
CDR3aa: CSATLLPHYEQYF
CDR3nt: TGCAGTGCTACCCTCTTACCCCACTACGAGCAGTACTTC

abundance: -
v_gene: TRBV5-1
j_gene: TRBJ1-1
d_gene: TRBD1
CDR3aa: CASSTGTAEAFF
CDR3nt: TGCGCCAGCAGCACAGGGACAGCTGAAGCTTTCTTT

abundance: few
v_gene: TRBV19
j_gene: TRBJ1-1
d_gene: -
CDR3aa: CASSNRYSNTEAFF
CDR3nt: TGTGCCAGTAGTAATCGGTACTCGAACACTGAAGCTTTCTTT

abundance: many
v_gene: TRBV7-7
j_gene: TRBJ1-4
d_gene: TRBD1
CDR3aa: CASSLGTGANEKLFF
CDR3nt: TGTGCTAGCAGCTTAGGGACAGGGGCTAATGAAAAACTGTTTTTT

abundance: -
v_gene: TRBV6-5
j_gene: TRBJ1-1
d_gene: -
CDR3aa: CASSHLRSEAFF
CDR3nt: TGTGCCAGCAGTCACCTACGGAGTGAAGCTTTCTTT

abundance: few
v_gene: TRBV10-3
j_gene: TRBJ2-7
d_gene: TRBD2
CDR3aa: CASSEKAGGPHEQYF
CDR3nt: TGTGCCAGCAGTGAGAAGGCGGGAGGGCCCCACGAGCAGTACTTC

abundance: -
v_gene: TRBV7-8
j_gene: TRBJ1-2
d_gene: -
CDR3aa: CASSLDGVRDYGYTF
CDR3nt: TGTGCCAGCAGCTTAGATGGGGTGAGGGACTATGGCTACACCTTC

abundance: few
v_gene: TRBV19
j_gene: TRBJ2-2
d_gene: -
CDR3aa: CASIQDSNTGELFF
CDR3nt: TGTGCCAGTATACAGGACAGCAACACCGGGGAGCTGTTTTTT

abundance: medium-sized
v_gene: TRBV11-2
j_gene: TRBJ2-5
d_gene: -
CDR3aa: CASSPNRETQYF
CDR3nt: TGTGCCAGCAGCCCAAACCGAGAGACCCAGTACTTC

abundance: -
v_gene: TRBV10-3
j_gene: TRBJ1-5
d_gene: -
CDR3aa: CASSQDLRWDQPQHF
CDR3nt: TGTGCCAGCAGCCAAGACTTAAGGTGGGATCAGCCCCAGCATTTT

abundance: few
v_gene: TRBV7-9
j_gene: TRBJ2-2
d_gene: TRBD2
CDR3aa: CASSLIAGHFTGELFF
CDR3nt: TGTGCCAGCAGCTTAATAGCGGGGCACTTCACCGGGGAGCTGTTTTTT

abundance: -
v_gene: TRBV9
j_gene: TRBJ1-2
d_gene: -
CDR3aa: CASRVEGYGYTF
CDR3nt: TGTGCCAGCAGGGTAGAAGGCTATGGCTACACCTTC

abundance: -
v_gene: TRBV20-1
j_gene: TRBJ1-2
d_gene: -
CDR3aa: CSASPNRDGYTF
CDR3nt: TGCAGTGCTAGTCCTAACAGAGATGGCTACACCTTC

abundance: -
v_gene: TRBV7-2
j_gene: TRBJ2-7
d_gene: -
CDR3aa: CASSQADGTGIYEQYF
CDR3nt: TGTGCCAGCAGCCAAGCAGACGGAACAGGCATCTACGAGCAGTACTTC

abundance: many
v_gene: TRBV7-2
j_gene: TRBJ2-5
d_gene: TRBD2
CDR3aa: CASSLGAGGSETQYF
CDR3nt: TGTGCCAGCAGCTTGGGAGCGGGAGGATCAGAGACCCAGTACTTC

abundance: -
v_gene: TRBV12-3/TRBV12-4
j_gene: TRBJ2-5
d_gene: TRBD2
CDR3aa: CASSYGLAEVKETQYF
CDR3nt: TGTGCCAGCAGTTACGGACTAGCGGAAGTCAAAGAGACCCAGTACTTC

abundance: -
v_gene: TRBV2
j_gene: TRBJ1-3
d_gene: -
CDR3aa: CASSAAGPGNTIYF
CDR3nt: TGTGCCAGCAGTGCGGCAGGGCCTGGAAACACCATATATTTT

abundance: -
v_gene: TRBV7-8
j_gene: TRBJ1-5
d_gene: TRBD1
CDR3aa: CASSLRTGFHQPQHF
CDR3nt: TGTGCCAGCAGCTTAAGGACAGGGTTCCATCAGCCCCAGCATTTT

abundance: -
v_gene: TRBV19
j_gene: TRBJ1-2
d_gene: -
CDR3aa: CAAQGFGSGYTF
CDR3nt: TGTGCTGCCCAGGGCTTCGGGAGTGGCTACACCTTC

abundance: many
v_gene: TRBV20-1
j_gene: TRBJ2-7
d_gene: -
CDR3aa: CSATSGTVFEQYF
CDR3nt: TGCAGTGCTACCTCCGGGACTGTGTTCGAGCAGTACTTC

abundance: -
v_gene: TRBV10-3
j_gene: TRBJ1-5
d_gene: -
CDR3aa: CAINWRRVQPQHF
CDR3nt: TGTGCCATCAATTGGCGGCGGGTTCAGCCCCAGCATTTT

abundance: -
v_gene: TRBV7-2
j_gene: TRBJ2-7
d_gene: -
CDR3aa: CASSTGRSSPYEQYF
CDR3nt: TGTGCCAGTAGTACTGGACGATCCAGCCCCTACGAGCAGTACTTC

abundance: -
v_gene: TRBV19
j_gene: TRBJ2-2
d_gene: -
CDR3aa: CASSMVGYPTGELFF
CDR3nt: TGTGCCAGTAGTATGGTAGGATACCCTACCGGGGAGCTGTTTTTT

abundance: many
v_gene: TRBV7-2
j_gene: TRBJ1-5
d_gene: -
CDR3aa: CASSLAVGRPQHF
CDR3nt: TGTGCCAGCAGCTTAGCTGTCGGCCGGCCCCAGCATTTT

abundance: many
v_gene: TRBV5-8
j_gene: TRBJ1-1
d_gene: -
CDR3aa: CASSAQKNTEAFF
CDR3nt: TGTGCCAGCAGCGCACAGAAGAACACTGAAGCTTTCTTT

abundance: once
v_gene: TRBV6-5
j_gene: TRBJ1-2
d_gene: -
CDR3aa: CASSSQQGPRGYGYTF
CDR3nt: TGTGCCAGCAGTTCCCAACAGGGTCCGCGCGGTTATGGCTACACCTTC

abundance: many
v_gene: TRBV20-1
j_gene: TRBJ1-5
d_gene: -
CDR3aa: CSARPVQGQPQHF
CDR3nt: TGCAGTGCTAGACCCGTCCAGGGACAGCCCCAGCATTTT

abundance: few
v_gene: TRBV5-2
j_gene: TRBJ2-7
d_gene: -
CDR3aa: CASDYEQYF
CDR3nt: TGTGCCAGCGACTACGAGCAGTACTTC

abundance: -
v_gene: TRBV15
j_gene: TRBJ1-2
d_gene: -
CDR3aa: CATSSEAGLGYTF
CDR3nt: TGTGCCACCAGCAGCGAAGCGGGGCTTGGCTACACCTTC

abundance: many
v_gene: TRBV29-1
j_gene: TRBJ1-2
d_gene: -
CDR3aa: CSGRVSYGYTF
CDR3nt: TGCAGCGGCCGGGTCTCCTATGGCTACACCTTC

abundance: -
v_gene: TRBV2
j_gene: TRBJ1-5
d_gene: -
CDR3aa: CASSFAVYSNQPQHF
CDR3nt: TGTGCCAGCTCCTTTGCAGTTTATAGCAATCAGCCCCAGCATTTT

abundance: -
v_gene: TRBV20-1
j_gene: TRBJ2-5
d_gene: -
CDR3aa: CSASTRREETQYF
CDR3nt: TGCAGTGCCTCAACCCGTCGGGAAGAGACCCAGTACTTC

abundance: few
v_gene: TRBV7-9
j_gene: TRBJ2-7
d_gene: TRBD2
CDR3aa: CASSPGGLAGSYEQYF
CDR3nt: TGCGCCAGCAGCCCCGGGGGACTAGCGGGGTCCTACGAGCAGTACTTC

abundance: once
v_gene: TRBV29-1
j_gene: TRBJ2-7
d_gene: -
CDR3aa: CSVEVGGNGQYF
CDR3nt: TGCAGCGTTGAAGTAGGAGGGAATGGGCAGTACTTC

abundance: -
v_gene: TRBV5-6
j_gene: TRBJ1-5
d_gene: TRBD1
CDR3aa: CASSSADRGLGQPQHF
CDR3nt: TGTGCCAGCAGCTCCGCGGACAGGGGGCTCGGTCAGCCCCAGCATTTT

abundance: -
v_gene: TRBV2
j_gene: TRBJ1-2
d_gene: TRBD1
CDR3aa: CASRRSGTGGNYGYTF
CDR3nt: TGTGCCAGCAGAAGATCCGGGACAGGGGGTAACTATGGCTACACCTTC

abundance: few
v_gene: TRBV11-1
j_gene: TRBJ2-2
d_gene: TRBD1
CDR3aa: CASSSGTGGTGELFF
CDR3nt: TGTGCCAGCAGTTCCGGGACAGGGGGCACCGGGGAGCTGTTTTTT

abundance: -
v_gene: TRBV20-1
j_gene: TRBJ2-1
d_gene: -
CDR3aa: CSARHLASGEQFF
CDR3nt: TGCAGTGCTAGGCATCTAGCGTCCGGTGAGCAGTTCTTC

abundance: -
v_gene: TRBV7-8
j_gene: TRBJ1-4
d_gene: TRBD1
CDR3aa: CASSQATGGSTNEKLFF
CDR3nt: TGCGCCAGCAGCCAAGCAACAGGGGGCTCGACTAATGAAAAACTGTTTTTT

abundance: many
v_gene: TRBV7-9
j_gene: TRBJ1-5
d_gene: TRBD1
CDR3aa: CASSRGTEGAQHF
CDR3nt: TGTGCCAGCAGCCGTGGGACAGAGGGGGCCCAGCATTTT

abundance: few
v_gene: TRBV12-3/TRBV12-4
j_gene: TRBJ2-2
d_gene: -
CDR3aa: CASSDGLTDTGELFF
CDR3nt: TGTGCCAGCAGTGACGGACTGACAGACACCGGGGAGCTGTTTTTT

abundance: -
v_gene: TRBV19
j_gene: TRBJ2-6
d_gene: -
CDR3aa: CASIDRGANVLTF
CDR3nt: TGTGCCAGTATTGACCGTGGGGCCAACGTCCTGACTTTC

abundance: many
v_gene: TRBV7-2
j_gene: TRBJ2-7
d_gene: TRBD2
CDR3aa: CASSFSSGKGYEQYF
CDR3nt: TGTGCCAGCAGCTTTTCTAGCGGGAAAGGTTACGAGCAGTACTTC

abundance: -
v_gene: TRBV25-1
j_gene: TRBJ1-2
d_gene: -
CDR3aa: CAWSTTVYGYTF
CDR3nt: TGTGCCTGGAGTACGACAGTCTATGGCTACACCTTC

abundance: -
v_gene: TRBV2
j_gene: TRBJ1-6
d_gene: -
CDR3aa: CASSSAGEFSPLHF
CDR3nt: TGTGCCAGCAGTAGCGCAGGGGAATTTTCACCCCTCCACTTT

abundance: -
v_gene: TRBV24-1
j_gene: TRBJ1-2
d_gene: TRBD1
CDR3aa: CATAGTGVFGYGYTF
CDR3nt: TGTGCCACAGCCGGGACAGGGGTCTTCGGTTATGGCTACACCTTC

abundance: -
v_gene: TRBV7-2
j_gene: TRBJ2-2
d_gene: -
CDR3aa: CASSSQHTGELFF
CDR3nt: TGTGCCAGCAGCTCCCAGCACACCGGGGAGCTGTTTTTT